These 17 T cell receptor beta chains came from one sample sequenced in a study of blood T cell repertoires in COVID-19. Some clones are missing from TCRdb's copy, which holds only in-frame ones; the method was immunoSEQ multiplex PCR. The sample holds 150,000 to 200,000 clones, approximately 90% seen once. Sequencing was performed on peripheral blood. The receptors shown here come from a human donor in a cohort sampled during active COVID-19.

The V gene is TRBV3-1 (or the pseudogene TRBV3-2), the J gene TRBJ2-3, with a tentative D call TRBD2 (5 bases). V shed 4 bases and J shed 0 bases, with 14 bases lying between them. Germline V lookup: CDR1 LGHDT, CDR2 YNNKEL (reference sequence). The CDR3 runs 16 residues. This chain's CDR3 is CASSRELAYSTDTQYF. CDR3 coding DNA: TGTGCCAGCAGCCGGGAGCTAGCTTATAGCACAGATACGCAGTATTTT.

The chain has TRBV10-1 and TRBJ1-1, with 7 nucleotides matching TRBD1. After removal of 3 bases from V and 3 bases from J, the junction contained 4 bases not matched to a gene. The CDR3 runs 14 residues. CDR1 is WNHNN and CDR2 is SYGVQD in the germline V gene (reference sequence). The CDR3, as DNA: TGCGCCAGCAGTGAAACGAGGGGGCACACTGAAGCTTTCTTT. Encoded protein: CASSETRGHTEAFF.

CDR3 protein: CASSFANSPLHF. In DNA form, the CDR3 reads TGTGCCAGCAGTTTTGCTAACTCACCCCTCCACTTT. The chain couples TRBV12-3 or TRBV12-4 to TRBJ1-6; D is undetermined. The V gene lost 3 bases and the J gene lost 10 bases, with 7 bases spanning the gap. The CDR3 has 12 residues.

Regarding this clone: Other nucleotide sequences in the sample specify the same CDR3. This chain links TRBV7-9 with TRBJ1-1, with a tentative D call TRBD1 (5 bases). V dropped 1 base and J dropped 1 base, with 10 bases sitting between them. The CDR3 has 15 residues. Germline CDR1 and CDR2: SEHNR and FQNEAQ (reference sequence). The CDR3 DNA reads TGTGCCAGCAGCTTAGTGGGCAGGGAGAACACTGAAGCTTTCTTT. Its protein product is CASSLVGRENTEAFF.

The CDR3, as DNA: TGCGCCAGCAGCTTGACAGGGGGCGCTGGCCACGAGCAGTACTTC. The encoded protein is CASSLTGGAGHEQYF. V gene TRBV5-1 combines with J gene TRBJ2-7; 9 bases map to TRBD1. The length of the CDR3 is 15 residues. After removal of 1 base from V and 5 bases from J, the junction contained 7 bases not matched to a gene. Germline CDR1 and CDR2: SGHRS and YFSETQ. Using reference TRBV5-1 and TRBJ2-7 for the parts outside the CDR3, the full variable domain is KAGVTQTPRYLIKTRGQQVTLSCSPISGHRSVSWYQQTPGQGLQFLFEYFSETQRNKGNFPGRFSGRQFSNSRSEMNVSTLELGDSALYLCASSLTGGAGHEQYFGPGTRLTVT.

V usage is TRBV28 and J usage is TRBJ2-1; 9 positions agree with TRBD2. V shed 5 bases and J 7 bases; nucleotides not matched to a gene: 6. Germline CDR1 MDHEN, CDR2 SYDVKM. This CDR3 is 14 amino acids long. The CDR3: CASSRSGSRNEQFF. CDR3 DNA: TGTGCCAGCAGTCGTAGCGGGAGTCGAAATGAGCAGTTCTTC.

This chain links TRBV5-8 with TRBJ1-1, with 7 bases that match TRBD1. Per the germline V gene, CDR1 is SGHTS and CDR2 is YDEGEE. The CDR3 has 13 residues. V dropped 4 bases and J dropped 10; count of bases not matched to a gene: 10. CDR3 in amino acids: CASSQRQGRRAFF. CDR3 in DNA: TGTGCCAGCAGCCAAAGACAGGGAAGGAGAGCTTTCTTT.

Written as DNA, the CDR3 is TGTGCCTGGAGTGGACTAGCGGGGATCACAGATACGCAGTATTTT. It codes for CAWSGLAGITDTQYF. The chain uses TRBV30 and TRBJ2-3, with TRBD2 identical over 11 bases. The ends lost 1 base at V and 2 bases at J; junction bases unmatched: 2. The CDR3 consists of 15 residues. Germline CDR1 reads GTSNPN; CDR2 reads SVGIG (reference sequence). Together with reference TRBV30 and TRBJ2-3, the CDR3 gives the full variable domain: SQTIHQWPATLVQPVGSPLSLECTVEGTSNPNLYWYRQAAGRGLQLLFYSVGIGQISSEVPQNLSASRPQDRQFILSSKKLLLSDSGFYLCAWSGLAGITDTQYFGPGTRLTVL.

This clone was recorded once. This chain uses TRBV20-1 with TRBJ2-4; the match to TRBD2 covers 8 bases. The CDR3 is 14 residues long. The V gene end was trimmed by 3 bases and the J gene end by 6 bases; junction bases not matched to a gene: 7. Germline V CDR1 and CDR2: DFQATT, SNEGSKA (reference sequence). The CDR3 loop reads CSASVTGGPNIQYF. The CDR3 DNA reads as TGCAGTGCTAGTGTGACGGGAGGGCCAAACATTCAGTACTTC.

This clone was detected only once. The chain joins TRBV25-1 to TRBJ1-5; a possible D gene is TRBD1 (5 bases). In germline, CDR1 is MGHDK, CDR2 SYGVNS. Deletions cut 0 bases from V and 7 bases from J, with 16 bases between. This CDR3 spans 16 amino acids. The chain's CDR3 is CASSEYDSVGGQPQHF. The CDR3 DNA sequence: TGTGCCAGCAGTGAATATGACTCGGTCGGGGGGCAGCCCCAGCATTTT.

A few counts support this clone. The rearrangement links TRBV6-2 or TRBV6-3 to TRBJ1-2; 11 bases map to TRBD1. CDR1 MNHEY and CDR2 SVGEGT come from the germline V gene. This CDR3 comprises 16 residues. The V segment lost 6 bases and the J segment 5 bases; nucleotides outside the gene matches: 11. CDR3 in DNA: TGTGCCAGCAGCCCCAGGACAGGGGGCGGACTATATGGCTACACCTTC. It encodes CASSPRTGGGLYGYTF.

Regarding this clone: This same CDR3 is encoded by further DNA sequences in the sample. The chain employs TRBV7-2 and TRBJ2-7, with TRBD2 identical over 7 bases. The CDR3 is 14 amino acids. Trimming at V came to 1 base and at J to 4 bases, leaving 4 bases not matched to a gene. Germline CDR1 SGHTA, CDR2 FQGNSA. The CDR3 is CASSLDPGGYEQYF. As DNA, the CDR3 is TGTGCCAGCAGCTTAGATCCCGGGGGGTACGAGCAGTACTTC.

The chain employs TRBV27 and TRBJ2-7, with 8 nucleotides matching TRBD1. Trimming removed 6 bases from V and 3 bases from J; junction bases left unmatched: 7. The V gene's germline CDR1 is MNHEY and CDR2 SMNVEV (reference sequence). The CDR3 has 14 amino acids. In DNA form, the CDR3 reads TGTGCCAGCAGCCTTCGGGACAGGATCTACGAGCAGTACTTC. Amino acids: CASSLRDRIYEQYF.

The genes are TRBV3-1 (or the pseudogene TRBV3-2) and TRBJ2-7, with 11 nucleotides matching TRBD2. The germline V gene encodes CDR1 LGHDT and CDR2 YNNKEL (reference sequence). V was clipped by 0 bases and J by 2 bases; unmatched bases: 15. CDR3 length equals 20 residues. The CDR3 reads CASSQDFLLATSGKAYEQYF. CDR3 nucleotide sequence: TGTGCCAGCAGCCAAGATTTCTTGTTAGCGACTAGCGGGAAGGCCTACGAGCAGTACTTC.

The chain is built from TRBV28 and TRBJ2-4; D is perhaps TRBD1 (8 bases). Germline CDR1 MDHEN, CDR2 SYDVKM. V was trimmed by 6 bases and J by 8 bases, leaving 14 bases between them. CDR3 size: 13 residues. The DNA of the CDR3 is TGTGCCAGCAGGGGCACAGGGGGGGACATTCAGTACTTC. Its translation is CASRGTGGDIQYF.

The chain is built from TRBV19 and TRBJ2-3; weak D call: TRBD1 (5 bases). V was pared by 4 bases and J by 0 bases, with 11 bases between. This CDR3 comprises 15 residues. CDR1 LNHDA and CDR2 SQIVND come from the germline V gene (reference sequence). The CDR3 loop is CASSNGHASTDTQYF. The CDR3 nucleotides read TGTGCCAGTAGTAATGGACACGCTAGCACAGATACGCAGTATTTT.

Written as DNA, the CDR3 is TGTGCCAGCAGAGTAGCGGGACAAGAGACCCAGTACTTC. Amino acid sequence: CASRVAGQETQYF. The rearrangement uses TRBV6-5 and TRBJ2-5, with 8 bases lining up with TRBD2. Looked up from germline, CDR1 is MNHEY and CDR2 is SVGAGI. J was trimmed by 2 bases and V by 6 bases; bases with no gene match: 2. CDR3 length: 13 residues.